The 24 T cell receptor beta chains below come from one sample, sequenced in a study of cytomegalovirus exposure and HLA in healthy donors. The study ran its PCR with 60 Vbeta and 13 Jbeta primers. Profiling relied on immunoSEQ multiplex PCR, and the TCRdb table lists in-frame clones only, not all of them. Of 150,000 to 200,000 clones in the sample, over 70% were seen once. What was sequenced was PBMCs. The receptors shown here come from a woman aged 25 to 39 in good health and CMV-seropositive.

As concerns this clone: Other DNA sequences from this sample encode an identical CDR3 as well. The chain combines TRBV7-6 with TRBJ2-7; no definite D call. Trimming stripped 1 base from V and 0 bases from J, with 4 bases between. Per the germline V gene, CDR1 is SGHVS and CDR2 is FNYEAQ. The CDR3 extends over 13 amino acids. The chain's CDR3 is CASSLELSYEQYF. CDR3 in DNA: TGTGCCAGCAGCTTAGAGCTCTCCTACGAGCAGTACTTC.

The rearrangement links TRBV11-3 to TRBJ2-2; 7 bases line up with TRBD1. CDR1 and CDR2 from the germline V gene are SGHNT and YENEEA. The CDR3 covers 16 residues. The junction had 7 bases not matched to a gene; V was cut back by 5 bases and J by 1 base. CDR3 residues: CASSIAGTENTGELFF. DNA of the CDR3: TGTGCCAGCAGCATTGCCGGGACAGAGAACACCGGGGAGCTGTTTTTT. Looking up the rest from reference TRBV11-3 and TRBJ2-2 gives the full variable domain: EAGVVQSPRYKIIEKKQPVAFWCNPISGHNTLYWYLQNLGQGPELLIRYENEEAVDDSQLPKDRFSAERLKGVDSTLKIQPAELGDSAVYLCASSIAGTENTGELFFGEGSRLTVL.

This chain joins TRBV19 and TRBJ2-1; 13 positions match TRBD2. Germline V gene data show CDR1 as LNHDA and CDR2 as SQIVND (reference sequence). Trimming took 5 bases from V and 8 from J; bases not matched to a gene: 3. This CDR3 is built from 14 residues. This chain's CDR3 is CASSLTSGRDEQFF. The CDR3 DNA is TGTGCCAGTAGTCTTACTAGCGGGAGGGATGAGCAGTTCTTC.

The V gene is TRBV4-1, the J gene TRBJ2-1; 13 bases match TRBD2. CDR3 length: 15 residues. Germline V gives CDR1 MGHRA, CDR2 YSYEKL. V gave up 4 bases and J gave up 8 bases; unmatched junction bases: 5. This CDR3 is CASSPGLAGVDEQFF. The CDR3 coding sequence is TGCGCCAGCAGCCCAGGACTAGCGGGAGTTGATGAGCAGTTCTTC.

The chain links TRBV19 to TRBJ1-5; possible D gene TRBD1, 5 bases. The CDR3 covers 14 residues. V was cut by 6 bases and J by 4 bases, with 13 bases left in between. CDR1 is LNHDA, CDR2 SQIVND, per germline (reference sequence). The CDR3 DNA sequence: TGTGCCAGTAGGCCAGCTGGGGGGAATCAGCCCCAGCATTTT. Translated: CASRPAGGNQPQHF. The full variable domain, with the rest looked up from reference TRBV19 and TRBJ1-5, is DGGITQSPKYLFRKEGQNVTLSCEQNLNHDAMYWYRQDPGQGLRLIYYSQIVNDFQKGDIAEGYSVSREKKESFPLTVTSAQKNPTAFYLCASRPAGGNQPQHFGDGTRLSIL.

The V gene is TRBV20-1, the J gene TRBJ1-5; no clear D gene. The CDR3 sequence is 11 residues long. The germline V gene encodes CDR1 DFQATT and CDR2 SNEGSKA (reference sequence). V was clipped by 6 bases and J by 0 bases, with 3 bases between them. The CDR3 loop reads CSAHSNQPQHF. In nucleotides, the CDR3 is TGCAGTGCCCATAGCAATCAGCCCCAGCATTTT.

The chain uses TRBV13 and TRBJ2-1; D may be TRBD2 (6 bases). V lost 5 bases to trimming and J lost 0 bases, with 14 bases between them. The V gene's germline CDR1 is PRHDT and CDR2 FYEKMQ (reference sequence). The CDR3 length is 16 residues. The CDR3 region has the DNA TGTGCCAGCAGCCCCCGGCCCGGGAGCTCCTACAATGAGCAGTTCTTC. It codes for CASSPRPGSSYNEQFF. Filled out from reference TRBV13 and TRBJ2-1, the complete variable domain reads AAGVIQSPRHLIKEKRETATLKCYPIPRHDTVYWYQQGPGQDPQFLISFYEKMQSDKGSIPDRFSAQQFSDYHSELNMSSLELGDSALYFCASSPRPGSSYNEQFFGPGTRLTVL.

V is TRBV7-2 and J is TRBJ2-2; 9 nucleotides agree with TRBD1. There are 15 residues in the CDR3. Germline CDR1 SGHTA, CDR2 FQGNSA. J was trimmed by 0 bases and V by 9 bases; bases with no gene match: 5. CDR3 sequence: CASLQGASNTGELFF. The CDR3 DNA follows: TGTGCCAGTCTACAGGGGGCCTCGAACACCGGGGAGCTGTTTTTT.

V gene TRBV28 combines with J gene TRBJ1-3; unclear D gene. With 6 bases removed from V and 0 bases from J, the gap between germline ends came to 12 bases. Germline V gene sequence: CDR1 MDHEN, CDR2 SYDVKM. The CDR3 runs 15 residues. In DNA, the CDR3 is TGTGCCAGCAGCACGGACGGGAACTCTGGAAACACCATATATTTT. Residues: CASSTDGNSGNTIYF.

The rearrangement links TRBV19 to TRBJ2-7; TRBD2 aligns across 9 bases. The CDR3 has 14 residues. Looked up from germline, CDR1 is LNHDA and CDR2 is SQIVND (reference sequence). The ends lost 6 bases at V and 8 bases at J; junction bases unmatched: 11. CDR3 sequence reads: CASSEGTSLLKQYF. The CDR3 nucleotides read TGTGCCAGTAGCGAAGGGACTAGCCTGCTCAAGCAGTACTTC.

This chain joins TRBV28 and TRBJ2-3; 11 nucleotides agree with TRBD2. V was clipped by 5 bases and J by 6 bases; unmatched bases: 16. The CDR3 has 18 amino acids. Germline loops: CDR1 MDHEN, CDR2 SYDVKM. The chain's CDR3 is CASSRPGSGRADFDTQYF. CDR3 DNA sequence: TGTGCCAGCAGTCGACCGGGTAGCGGGAGGGCCGACTTCGATACGCAGTATTTT.

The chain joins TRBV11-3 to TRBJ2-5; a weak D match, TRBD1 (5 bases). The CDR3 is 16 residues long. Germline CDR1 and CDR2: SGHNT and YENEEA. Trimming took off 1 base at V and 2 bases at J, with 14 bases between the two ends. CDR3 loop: CASSLASGLRQETQYF. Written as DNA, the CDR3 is TGTGCCAGCAGCTTAGCCTCAGGGCTTCGGCAAGAGACCCAGTACTTC.

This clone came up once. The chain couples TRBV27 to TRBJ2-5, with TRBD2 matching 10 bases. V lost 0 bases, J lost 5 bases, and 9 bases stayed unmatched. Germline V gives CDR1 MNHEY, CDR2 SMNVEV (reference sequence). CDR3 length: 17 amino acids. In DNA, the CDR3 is TGTGCCAGCAGTTTATCGCTAGCGGGAGCGCTTAGCGAGACCCAGTACTTC. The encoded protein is CASSLSLAGALSETQYF.

The CDR3 DNA reads TGTGCCAGCAGCTTGGACATCTCCTCTGGAAACACCATATATTTT. Its translation is CASSLDISSGNTIYF. The rearrangement joins TRBV5-6 to TRBJ1-3; D uncertain. With 0 bases removed from V and 0 bases from J, the gap between germline ends came to 7 bases. Germline assignment: CDR1 SGHDT and CDR2 YYEEEE. The CDR3 consists of 15 residues.

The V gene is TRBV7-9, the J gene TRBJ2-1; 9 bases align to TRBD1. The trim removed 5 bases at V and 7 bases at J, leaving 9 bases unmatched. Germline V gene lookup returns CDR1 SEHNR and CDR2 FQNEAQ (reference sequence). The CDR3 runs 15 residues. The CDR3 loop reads CASSPDGQGWNEQFF. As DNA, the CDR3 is TGTGCCAGCAGCCCCGATGGACAGGGGTGGAATGAGCAGTTCTTC.

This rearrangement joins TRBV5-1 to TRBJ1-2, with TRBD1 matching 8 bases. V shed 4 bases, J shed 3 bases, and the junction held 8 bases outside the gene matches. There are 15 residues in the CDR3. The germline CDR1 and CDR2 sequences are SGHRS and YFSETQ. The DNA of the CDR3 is TGCGCCAGCAGCACCTCAGGGGGCAGGGACTATGGCTACACCTTC. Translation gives CASSTSGGRDYGYTF.

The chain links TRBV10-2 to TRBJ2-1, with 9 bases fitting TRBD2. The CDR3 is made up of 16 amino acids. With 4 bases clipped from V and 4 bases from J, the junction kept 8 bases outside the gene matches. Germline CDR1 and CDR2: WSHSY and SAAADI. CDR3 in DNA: TGCGCCAGCAGTGTCGGGGCTAGCGGGACGTACAATGAGCAGTTCTTC. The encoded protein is CASSVGASGTYNEQFF.

The CDR3 loop reads CASSISSSPSYEQYF. DNA of the CDR3: TGTGCCAGTAGTATATCGTCTAGCCCCTCCTACGAGCAGTACTTC. The V gene is TRBV19, the J gene TRBJ2-7, with D perhaps TRBD2 (5 bases). The germline V gene has CDR1 LNHDA and CDR2 SQIVND (reference sequence). V was clipped by 2 bases and J by 0 bases, with 11 bases between them. The CDR3 covers 15 residues.

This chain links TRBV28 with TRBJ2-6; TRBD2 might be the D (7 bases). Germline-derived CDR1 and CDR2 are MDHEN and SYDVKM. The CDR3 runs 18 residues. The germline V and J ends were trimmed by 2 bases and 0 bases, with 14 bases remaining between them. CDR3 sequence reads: CASSLGGGLFSGANVLTF. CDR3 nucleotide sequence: TGTGCCAGCAGTTTAGGGGGGGGCCTTTTCTCTGGGGCCAACGTCCTGACTTTC.

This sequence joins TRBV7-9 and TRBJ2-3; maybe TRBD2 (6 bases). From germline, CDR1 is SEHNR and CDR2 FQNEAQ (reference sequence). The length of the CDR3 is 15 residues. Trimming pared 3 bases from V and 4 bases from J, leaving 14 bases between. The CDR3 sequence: CASSFGGSGSDTQYF. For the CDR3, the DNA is TGTGCCAGCAGCTTTGGGGGGTCGGGGTCAGATACGCAGTATTTT.

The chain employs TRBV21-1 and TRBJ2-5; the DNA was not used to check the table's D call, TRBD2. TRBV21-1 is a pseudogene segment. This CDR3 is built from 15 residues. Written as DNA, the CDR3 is TGTGCCAGCAGCAAACGGCGGGGACGCGGAGAGACCCAGTACTTC. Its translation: CASSKRRGRGETQYF.

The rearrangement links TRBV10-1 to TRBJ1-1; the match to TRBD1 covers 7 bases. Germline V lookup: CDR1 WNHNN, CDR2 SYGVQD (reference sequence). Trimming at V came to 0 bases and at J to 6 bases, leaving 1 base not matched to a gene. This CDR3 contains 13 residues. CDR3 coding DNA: TGCGCCAGCAGTGAGTCGGGGACAGCTGAAGCTTTCTTT. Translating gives CASSESGTAEAFF.

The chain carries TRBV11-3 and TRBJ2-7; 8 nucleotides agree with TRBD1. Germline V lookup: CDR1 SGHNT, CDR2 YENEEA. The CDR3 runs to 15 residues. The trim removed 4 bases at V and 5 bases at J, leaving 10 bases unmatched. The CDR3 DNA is TGTGCCAGCAGCTCTTTTGAGGACAGGGTGGACGAGCAGTACTTC. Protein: CASSSFEDRVDEQYF.

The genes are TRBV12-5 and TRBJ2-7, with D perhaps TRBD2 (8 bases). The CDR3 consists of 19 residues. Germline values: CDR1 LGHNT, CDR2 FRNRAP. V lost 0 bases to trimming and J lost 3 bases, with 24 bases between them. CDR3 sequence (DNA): TGTGCTAGTGGTTTGGTATGGTCGGTAGCGGGACAGATCTTCTACGAGCAGTACTTC. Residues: CASGLVWSVAGQIFYEQYF. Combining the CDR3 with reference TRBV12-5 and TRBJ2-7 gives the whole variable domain DARVTQTPRHKVTEMGQEVTMRCQPILGHNTVFWYRQTMMQGLELLAYFRNRAPLDDSGMPKDRFSAEMPDATLATLKIQPSEPRDSAVYFCASGLVWSVAGQIFYEQYFGPGTRLTVT.